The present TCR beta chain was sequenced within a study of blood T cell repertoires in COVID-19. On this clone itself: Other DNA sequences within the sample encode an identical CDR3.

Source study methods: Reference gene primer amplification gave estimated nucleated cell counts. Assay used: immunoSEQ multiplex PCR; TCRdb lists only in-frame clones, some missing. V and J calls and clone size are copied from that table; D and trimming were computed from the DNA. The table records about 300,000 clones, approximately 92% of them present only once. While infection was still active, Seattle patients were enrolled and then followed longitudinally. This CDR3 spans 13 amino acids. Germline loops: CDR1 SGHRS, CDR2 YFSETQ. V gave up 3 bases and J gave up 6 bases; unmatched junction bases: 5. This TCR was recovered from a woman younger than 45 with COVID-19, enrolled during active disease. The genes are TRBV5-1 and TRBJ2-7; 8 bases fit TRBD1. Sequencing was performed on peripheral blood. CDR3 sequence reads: CASSSGRGREQYF. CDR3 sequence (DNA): TGCGCCAGCAGCTCCGGCAGGGGGCGCGAGCAGTACTTC.